This passage covers 13 T cell receptor beta chains from one sample sequenced in a study of ipilimumab plus nivolumab after autologous stem cell transplantation. Repertoires were generated with immunoSEQ multiplex PCR, while TCRdb's copy carries only in-frame clones and drops some. The data contain some 6,500 clones, 80% to 90% of them singletons. The sample in question was PBMCs, obtained in a trial of ipilimumab plus nivolumab as post-transplant consolidation. These receptors came from a female donor with multiple myeloma.

The CDR3 DNA is TGTGCCAGCAGTTTGACAGGACCCTCAGAGCAGTACTTC. This sequence encodes CASSLTGPSEQYF. The chain combines TRBV6-1 with TRBJ2-7, with a possible D match to TRBD1 (6 bases). Trimming cost V 5 bases and J 7 bases, with 15 bases left between them. The CDR3 extends over 13 amino acids. The germline V gene has CDR1 MNHNS and CDR2 SASEGT.

The V call is TRBV19, the J call TRBJ2-5, with D uncertain. Germline V gene sequence: CDR1 LNHDA, CDR2 SQIVND (reference sequence). The CDR3 runs 12 residues. Trimming took 3 bases from V and 5 from J, leaving 7 bases between them. The CDR3, as DNA: TGTGCCAGTAGTATGGATCGGGAGACCCAGTACTTC. Protein: CASSMDRETQYF.

This chain's CDR3 is CASSLDGSGANVLTF. Written as DNA, the CDR3 is TGCGCCAGCAGCTTGGATGGCTCTGGGGCCAACGTCCTGACTTTC. The V gene is TRBV5-1, the J gene TRBJ2-6; no firm D call. Deletions cut 0 bases from V and 0 bases from J, with 4 bases between. Germline V gene sequence: CDR1 SGHRS, CDR2 YFSETQ. The CDR3 extends over 15 amino acids.

The chain has TRBV28 and TRBJ1-2; 11 nucleotides agree with TRBD1. CDR1 MDHEN and CDR2 SYDVKM come from the germline V gene. With V trimmed by 8 bases and J by 3 bases, 2 bases remained unmatched. This CDR3 is built from 13 residues. The CDR3 DNA is TGTGCCAGCGGGACAGGGGGTTACTATGGCTACACCTTC. Amino acids: CASGTGGYYGYTF.

The chain joins TRBV27 to TRBJ1-5, with 9 bases lining up with TRBD1. From germline, CDR1 is MNHEY and CDR2 SMNVEV (reference sequence). V trimming: 9 bases; J trimming: 9 bases; junction bases outside the gene matches: 12. This CDR3 contains 14 residues. CDR3 amino acids: CASSGQGEPWPQHF. The CDR3 DNA follows: TGTGCCAGTTCGGGACAGGGAGAGCCTTGGCCCCAGCATTTT.

V is TRBV7-9 and J is TRBJ2-5; TRBD1 matches at 9 bases. This CDR3 comprises 15 residues. The germline CDR1 and CDR2 sequences are SEHNR and FQNEAQ (reference sequence). Germline trimming cut 5 bases from V and 4 bases from J; bases unmatched to any gene: 8. The CDR3 loop is CASSPQGAGGETQYF. The CDR3 DNA reads TGTGCCAGCAGCCCACAGGGGGCCGGGGGAGAGACCCAGTACTTC.

The chain carries TRBV6-1 and TRBJ1-1, with D tentatively TRBD1 (5 bases). The V end lost 4 bases, the J end lost 1 base, and 13 bases lay between the germline ends. Germline CDR1 reads MNHNS; CDR2 reads SASEGT. CDR3 size: 15 residues. CDR3 sequence: CASSVLEQANTEAFF. The CDR3 nucleotides are TGTGCCAGCAGTGTATTAGAACAGGCGAACACTGAAGCTTTCTTT.

The rearrangement uses TRBV5-1 and TRBJ2-1; 9 bases fit TRBD1. The CDR3 spans 12 residues. CDR1 and CDR2 from the germline V gene are SGHRS and YFSETQ. V lost 5 bases, J lost 8 bases, and 2 bases stayed unmatched. CDR3 loop: CASRRTGDEQFF. CDR3 in DNA: TGCGCCAGCAGGAGGACAGGGGATGAGCAGTTCTTC. Combining the CDR3 with reference TRBV5-1 and TRBJ2-1 gives the whole variable domain KAGVTQTPRYLIKTRGQQVTLSCSPISGHRSVSWYQQTPGQGLQFLFEYFSETQRNKGNFPGRFSGRQFSNSRSEMNVSTLELGDSALYLCASRRTGDEQFFGPGTRLTVL.

The gene calls are TRBV15 and TRBJ2-7, with TRBD1 matching over 8 bases. With V trimmed by 1 base and J by 1 base, 3 bases remained unmatched. This CDR3 is built from 15 residues. Germline assignment: CDR1 LNHNV and CDR2 YYDKDF (reference sequence). In DNA, the CDR3 is TGTGCCACCAGCAGAGCAGGACAGGGTTCCTACGAGCAGTACTTC. It translates to CATSRAGQGSYEQYF.

The chain joins TRBV27 to TRBJ2-7; 8 nucleotides match TRBD1. Per germline, CDR1 MNHEY and CDR2 SMNVEV (reference sequence). Unmatched junction bases numbered 3, after V lost 0 bases and J lost 2 bases. The CDR3 totals 15 residues. The CDR3 nucleotides read TGTGCCAGCAGTTTATCGGGACAGGCGGCCTACGAGCAGTACTTC. Translated, it gives CASSLSGQAAYEQYF.

The rearrangement uses TRBV18 and TRBJ1-5; D not certain. Trimming took 5 bases from V and 3 from J, leaving 8 bases between them. This CDR3 has 13 amino acids. CDR1 and CDR2 from the germline V gene are KGHSH and LQKENI. The CDR3 sequence is CASSIQYNQPQHF. Written as DNA, the CDR3 is TGTGCCAGCTCAATACAGTACAATCAGCCCCAGCATTTT.

The chain links TRBV11-2 to TRBJ1-2; 11 bases line up with TRBD1. The V segment lost 1 base and the J segment 5 bases; nucleotides outside the gene matches: 12. The CDR3 runs to 18 residues. Germline CDR1 and CDR2: SGHAT and FQNNGV. DNA for the CDR3: TGTGCCAGCAGCTTAGGACCACCCGGGACAGGGGGAACTTATGGCTACACCTTC. Protein sequence: CASSLGPPGTGGTYGYTF.

The chain joins TRBV6-5 to TRBJ2-1; 7 bases are a match to TRBD2. The CDR3 consists of 14 residues. Germline CDR1 MNHEY, CDR2 SVGAGI. Unmatched junction bases numbered 7, after V lost 2 bases and J lost 9 bases. The CDR3 sequence: CASSYGTTNTEQFF. Here the CDR3 DNA reads TGTGCCAGCAGTTACGGGACTACGAACACTGAGCAGTTCTTC.